The 14 T cell receptor beta chains presented below share a single source sample, sequenced in a study of cytomegalovirus exposure and HLA in healthy donors. Primers for the PCR totalled 60 Vbeta and 13 Jbeta. Assay: immunoSEQ multiplex PCR; the TCRdb copy retains only in-frame clones and omits some. The sample lists tens of thousands of clones, roughly 89% occurring once. Input material: PBMCs. The receptor source for this set is a woman between 40 and 50 years old in good health and CMV-seropositive.

The chain is built from TRBV5-4 and TRBJ2-1; possibly TRBD2 for D (6 bases). Germline V lookup: CDR1 SGHNT, CDR2 YYREEE (reference sequence). The CDR3 spans 16 residues. With 3 bases removed from V and 2 bases from J, the gap between germline ends came to 15 bases. CDR3 sequence: CASSSEWDSAYNEQFF. The CDR3 DNA sequence: TGTGCCAGCAGCTCGGAATGGGACTCGGCCTACAATGAGCAGTTCTTC.

The chain is built from TRBV5-1 and TRBJ1-2; D is unresolved. This CDR3 comprises 14 residues. V was cut by 4 bases and J by 8 bases, with 18 bases left in between. CDR1 SGHRS and CDR2 YFSETQ come from the germline V gene. The CDR3 DNA follows: TGCGCCAGCAGCCCCGCCCTTACAGAGATGGGCTACACCTTC. Protein sequence: CASSPALTEMGYTF.

The gene calls are TRBV5-1 and TRBJ2-3; 7 bases are shared with TRBD1. The CDR3 length is 17 residues. J gave up 4 bases and V 3 bases, and 14 bases lay outside the gene matches. Germline V gene data show CDR1 as SGHRS and CDR2 as YFSETQ. The CDR3 here is CASSSPAEGADSDTQYF. The CDR3 DNA sequence: TGCGCCAGCAGCTCCCCCGCTGAGGGGGCGGACTCAGATACGCAGTATTTT. Together with reference TRBV5-1 and TRBJ2-3, the CDR3 gives the full variable domain: KAGVTQTPRYLIKTRGQQVTLSCSPISGHRSVSWYQQTPGQGLQFLFEYFSETQRNKGNFPGRFSGRQFSNSRSEMNVSTLELGDSALYLCASSSPAEGADSDTQYFGPGTRLTVL.

The chain employs TRBV2 and TRBJ1-2, with 7 positions matching TRBD1. This CDR3 has 16 residues. V gave up 7 bases and J gave up 5 bases; unmatched junction bases: 16. Germline-derived CDR1 and CDR2 are SNHLY and FYNNEI. CDR3 residues: CASNQEGASSYYGYTF. DNA for the CDR3: TGTGCCAGCAACCAAGAGGGGGCCAGTTCCTATTATGGCTACACCTTC.

The genes are TRBV6-5 and TRBJ2-7; the D is unclear. V was cut by 2 bases and J by 2 bases, with 16 bases left in between. The CDR3 loop spans 16 amino acids. CDR1 and CDR2 from the germline V gene are MNHEY and SVGAGI. CDR3 sequence (DNA): TGTGCCAGCAGTTACCGAAAGTGGCAGGTGCCCTACGAGCAGTACTTC. Amino acids: CASSYRKWQVPYEQYF.

V and J are TRBV29-1 and TRBJ2-3; 7 positions agree with TRBD2. The trim removed 1 base at V and 1 base at J, leaving 8 bases unmatched. Germline V lookup: CDR1 SQVTM, CDR2 ANQGSEA. The length of the CDR3 is 16 residues. The CDR3 here is CSVEVMAGEGTDTQYF. As DNA, the CDR3 is TGCAGCGTTGAAGTCATGGCGGGGGAGGGCACAGATACGCAGTATTTT.

The chain joins TRBV7-2 to TRBJ2-7; 8 nucleotides line up with TRBD2. The CDR3 sequence is 15 residues long. CDR1 is SGHTA and CDR2 is FQGNSA in the germline V gene. The ends lost 5 bases at V and 2 bases at J; junction bases unmatched: 8. The CDR3 is CASSPAGGGTYEQYF. The CDR3 DNA follows: TGTGCCAGCAGCCCAGCGGGCGGGGGGACCTACGAGCAGTACTTC.

The V gene is TRBV19, the J gene TRBJ1-1; D unresolved. In germline, CDR1 is LNHDA, CDR2 SQIVND (reference sequence). Trimming removed 2 bases at V and 3 bases at J, with 7 bases between. CDR3 length equals 13 residues. CDR3 DNA sequence: TGTGCCAGTAGTATAATGGCTTACACTGAAGCTTTCTTT. Its protein product is CASSIMAYTEAFF. The full variable domain, rest sourced from reference TRBV19 and TRBJ1-1, is DGGITQSPKYLFRKEGQNVTLSCEQNLNHDAMYWYRQDPGQGLRLIYYSQIVNDFQKGDIAEGYSVSREKKESFPLTVTSAQKNPTAFYLCASSIMAYTEAFFGQGTRLTVV.

V usage is TRBV5-1 and J usage is TRBJ2-3, with D uncertain. This CDR3 region has 16 residues. V lost 0 bases, J lost 0 bases, and 11 bases lay in between. CDR1 SGHRS and CDR2 YFSETQ come from the germline V gene. This CDR3 is CASSLVARTSTDTQYF. CDR3 nucleotides: TGCGCCAGCAGCTTGGTCGCTAGAACAAGCACAGATACGCAGTATTTT.

V gene TRBV18 combines with J gene TRBJ1-4; D is ambiguous. V was shortened by 3 bases and J by 4 bases, with 12 bases between the two germline ends. Germline V gene data show CDR1 as KGHSH and CDR2 as LQKENI. The CDR3 spans 15 residues. CDR3 residues: CASSPFRDYNEKLFF. The DNA of the CDR3 is TGTGCCAGCTCACCTTTCCGGGATTATAATGAAAAACTGTTTTTT.

The V gene is TRBV11-2, the J gene TRBJ2-6; TRBD1 matches at 8 bases. After removal of 4 bases from V and 14 bases from J, the junction contained 7 bases not matched to a gene. Germline lookup yields CDR1 SGHAT and CDR2 FQNNGV. The CDR3 covers 13 residues. The chain's CDR3 is CASSSGQGRILTF. CDR3 bases: TGTGCCAGCAGCTCCGGACAGGGAAGAATCCTGACTTTC.

The chain carries TRBV27 and TRBJ1-5; the match to TRBD1 covers 8 bases. The J segment lost 5 bases and the V segment lost 1 base, leaving 13 bases of the junction unmatched. The germline V gene encodes CDR1 MNHEY and CDR2 SMNVEV (reference sequence). The CDR3 spans 18 residues. CDR3 residues: CASSLLSDRELRDQPQHF. The CDR3 nucleotides are TGTGCCAGCAGTTTATTGTCGGACAGGGAGCTTAGGGATCAGCCCCAGCATTTT.

In DNA form, the CDR3 reads TGTGCCAGTAGTAAGGGGGCCTGGGACAAAAACATTCAGTACTTC. Translation gives CASSKGAWDKNIQYF. The rearrangement links TRBV19 to TRBJ2-4; 7 nucleotides line up with TRBD1. V was pared by 4 bases and J by 3 bases, with 6 bases of the junction left unmatched. From germline, CDR1 is LNHDA and CDR2 SQIVND (reference sequence). The CDR3 has 15 amino acids.

V and J are TRBV28 and TRBJ2-2; TRBD1 aligns across 10 bases. The CDR3 is 17 residues long. CDR1 and CDR2 from the germline V gene are MDHEN and SYDVKM. V shed 5 bases and J 7 bases; nucleotides not matched to a gene: 13. This chain's CDR3 is CASSLLSGTGVIGELFF. DNA for the CDR3: TGTGCCAGCAGTCTTTTGTCGGGGACAGGGGTGATCGGGGAGCTGTTTTTT. Full variable domain (remainder filled in from reference TRBV28 and TRBJ2-2): DVKVTQSSRYLVKRTGEKVFLECVQDMDHENMFWYRQDPGLGLRLIYFSYDVKMKEKGDIPEGYSVSREKKERFSLILESASTNQTSMYLCASSLLSGTGVIGELFFGEGSRLTVL.